This T cell receptor (beta chain) was obtained from a study of cytomegalovirus exposure and HLA in healthy donors (dated by TCRdb to the late 2010s). About the full investigation: An earlier analysis of 587 of the donors reported 250 to 300 Gb of sequence data and around 100 million unique TCR beta sequences obtained from about 200 million T cells. Roughly 320 gigabases of sequencing data and around 80 million unique TCR sequences made up an early release that covered several hundred HLA-typed donors. Among the 398 genotyped donors, approximately 76% belonged to the genetic ancestry cluster associated with self-reported Caucasian donors. The study aimed to test whether cataloging public T cell receptors could reveal signatures of past pathogen exposure. The T cell repertoires of 550 to 850 subjects were profiled by immunosequencing and related to cytomegalovirus serostatus. In addition to the first cohort of several hundred subjects, a separate validation cohort of some 120 different subjects was used. To predict cytomegalovirus infection status, the study brought together high-throughput TCR immunosequencing, statistical association of individual TCRs with disease status, and machine learning. In a later analysis, previously published TCR beta repertoires from 600 to 850 donors were re-analyzed and high-resolution HLA genotyping was added so that TCR occurrence patterns could be studied. The later analysis used no new phenotypic data to find candidate immune exposures, relying instead on TCR beta sequences and their occurrence across donors. An earlier analysis of around 580 of the donors used high-throughput TCR beta sequencing to judge whether each TCR beta V gene segment behaved as functional or pseudogenic. Donor age, sex, ethnicity and CMV serostatus were compiled together with the repertoire data. Genome-wide SNP genotypes for about three fifths of the roughly 700 donors were used in a later genetic analysis, which treated that subset as a discovery cohort. All discovery cohort repertoires had been generated using a single sequencing platform. HLA typing included class I and class II loci at four-digit resolution. Typing coverage varied by locus: about 620-640 donors for A, B, C, DRB1 and DQB1; about 520 for DQA1; nearly 610 for DPA1; approximately 490 for DPB1. Four to six DR-DQ haplotypes were handled as single units for association and clustering, since linkage in the cohort was strong. On average, about 240,000 unique TCR beta nucleotide sequences were sequenced per donor among a few hundred genotyped donors of the cohort, with about 19% of those sequences being non-productive. Beyond this particular receptor, the publication reports: Approximately 18 rarely observed V segments, including chromosome 9 orphons, were excluded from the earlier analysis of several hundred of the donors because counts were too low. In a later analysis, HLA-associated TCR beta chains were found to be more clonally expanded and to have lower generation probabilities than equally common non-associated chains. In this cohort, only TCR beta chains were sequenced, and detectable features were limited by the absence of alpha or paired-chain data. A later analysis reported that several top co-occurrence clusters appeared linked to parvovirus B19, influenza, CMV and Epstein-Barr virus. A further reported finding was that TCR beta sequences accurately predicted the HLA-A and HLA-B alleles for most subjects in the first cohort. A cluster of highly shared sequence variants was judged likely to represent a technical artifact of the sequencing pipeline. When HLA alleles, especially DR and DQ, strongly co-occurred, TCR associations were difficult to assign to individual alleles. In a later analysis, most CMV-associated TCR beta chains were found to appear HLA-restricted, with HLA associations seemingly driven largely by CMV exposure. Linkage disequilibrium might explain the correlated functional status among segregating V segments, but an unknown experimental factor could not be excluded. In a later genetic analysis, fewer N-insertions in productive TCRs were reported among donors in an Asian-associated ancestry cluster than the roughly 700-donor mean. In an earlier analysis of some 550 of the donors, most TCR beta V segments were observed in productive rearrangements about 87% or about 30% of the time, broadly matching IMGT annotations. In both the original and validation cohorts, the classifier was reported to diagnose cytomegalovirus status with high specificity and sensitivity. While some public TCRs were present in many individuals, most TCR sequences turned up only very rarely across donors. A few of the identified cytomegalovirus-associated TCR beta chains were confirmed in vitro to be specific for cytomegalovirus antigens. V-gene and J-gene trimming of TCR beta chains was associated with a missense DCLRE1C variant in a later genetic analysis, and the association was replicated in an independent cohort. It was suggested by the authors that the approach could potentially be generalized to other disease states and immunological phenotypes. The only immune exposure information available for the cohort was CMV serostatus. According to a later analysis, TCR association rates differed among HLA loci, with DRB1 alleles showing the most associated TCRs and HLA-C alleles showing the fewest. HLA typing was unavailable for some donors at each locus, so association tests used only the typed subset. A total of 150 or so TCR beta chains were listed by the study as associated with cytomegalovirus. Roughly uniform sequencing depth across donors was assumed in presence/absence analyses, although this assumption may not hold. A later analysis associated 15,000 or so TCR beta sequences with specific HLA alleles at a false discovery rate of 0.05.

The method was the immunoSEQ multiplex PCR assay. For the multiplex PCR, a mixture combining 60 forward primers for TCR Vbeta segments and 13 reverse primers for TCR Jbeta segments was used. The CDR3 region of rearranged TCR beta genes was amplified from genomic DNA with a multiplex PCR assay. On the Illumina HiSeq System, the amplified TCR beta libraries were sequenced as 87-base-pair reads. Per the authors' processing: A later analysis tallied roughly 80 million unique TCR beta chains across the approximately 670 repertoires, and 10 million to 11 million of those chains were shared by two or more donors. Raw reads were error-corrected and collapsed into unique sequences by a nearest-neighbor algorithm in which closely related sequences were merged to remove PCR and sequencing errors. CDR3 sequences were aligned to IMGT reference sequences to assign V, D and J gene segments. Each retained sequence needed at least a six-nucleotide match to both a V gene segment and a J gene segment. Rearrangements were called productive when the CDR3 lacked stop codons and stayed in frame with V and J; all others were non-productive. Following IMGT convention, CDR3 was defined as the stretch from the second conserved V-encoded cysteine to the conserved J-encoded phenylalanine. In an earlier analysis of roughly 610 of the donors, sequences lacking an unambiguous match to a single V gene segment were excluded. In an earlier analysis of about 590 of the donors, a V segment was called functional when productive rearrangements were above 56.7%, and segregating when the standard deviation between donors exceeded 5%. A statistical classification framework was developed to diagnose cytomegalovirus status using the catalog of TCR beta chain sequences. In a later analysis, TCR nucleotide sequences were compared against IMGT/GENE-DB human TR gene sequences so that V and J genes could be assigned. In a later analysis, CDR3 sequences and most-parsimonious VDJ recombination scenarios were assigned using the TCRdist pipeline. A later analysis defined each TCR beta chain by its CDR3 amino acid sequence plus V-gene family, and excluded reads lacking a unique V-gene family. In a later analysis, 450 to 600 highly shared, low-generation-probability nucleotide sequences were removed to address suspected cross-contamination and a sequencing artifact. In a later analysis, a clonal expansion index for each public chain was calculated from normalized within-repertoire ranks of inferred template counts. A later analysis computed generation probabilities with a VDJ recombination model fitted to out-of-frame rearrangements, and checked the results against IGoR. In a later analysis, TCR-TCR, TCR-HLA and TCR-CMV co-occurrence was scored with hypergeometric tests, and a repertoire-size bias correction was applied to TCR pairs. False discovery rates were estimated in a later analysis by permuting HLA or CMV assignments 20 times. A later analysis grouped co-occurring TCRs with DBSCAN, adding TCRdist sequence similarity when clustering within HLA-allele-positive subsets. Repertoires with fewer than 30,000 or more than 120,000 public chains were left out of co-occurrence clustering, as were about 5 repertoires with anomalous nucleotide sharing. TCRdb took over this immuneACCESS table, retaining in-frame rearrangements with V and J assigned. Such tables are incomplete; in checked studies, under half of the missing clones stem from an unresolved V gene, and the remainder is unexplained. Clone size and V and J calls were adopted from that table, with D and trimming inferred from the DNA. This sample comprises 150,000 to 200,000 clones, roughly 86% of them detected only once. The top ten constitute roughly 1.9% of the sample.

Turning to this clone: Its target antigen remains unknown. No much larger clone is present one base from it, and per-base qualities are unavailable.

The cohort consisted of fewer than 700 healthy bone marrow donors. All cohort members were sampled while nominally healthy, although unrecorded immune exposures were likely present. The donor was CMV seronegative and belonged to the group of under 400 seronegative cohort members. A peripheral blood sample was provided by each donor, and peripheral blood mononuclear cells were used for TCR beta sequencing. Genomic DNA was extracted from the blood cell samples with the Qiagen DNeasy Blood Extraction Kit. The sequence derives from a woman aged 18-29 years in good health and CMV-seronegative. The sample consisted of PBMCs.

The CDR3 amino acid sequence is: CASSEALRGTGELFF. The DNA is as follows: TGTGCCAGCAGTGAAGCCCTACGGGGCACCGGGGAGCTGTTTTTT. This chain joins TRBV2 to TRBJ2-2, with TRBD2 tentatively as D gene (5 bases match). The V end loses 0 bases and the J end loses 4 bases, and a stretch of 9 bases separates them. Counted from cysteine to phenylalanine, this CDR3 has 15 amino acids. Just the 45-base CDR3 DNA is kept, in frame starting at base 1. Taken from the germline V gene, the CDR1 and CDR2 loops are SNHLY and FYNNEI.